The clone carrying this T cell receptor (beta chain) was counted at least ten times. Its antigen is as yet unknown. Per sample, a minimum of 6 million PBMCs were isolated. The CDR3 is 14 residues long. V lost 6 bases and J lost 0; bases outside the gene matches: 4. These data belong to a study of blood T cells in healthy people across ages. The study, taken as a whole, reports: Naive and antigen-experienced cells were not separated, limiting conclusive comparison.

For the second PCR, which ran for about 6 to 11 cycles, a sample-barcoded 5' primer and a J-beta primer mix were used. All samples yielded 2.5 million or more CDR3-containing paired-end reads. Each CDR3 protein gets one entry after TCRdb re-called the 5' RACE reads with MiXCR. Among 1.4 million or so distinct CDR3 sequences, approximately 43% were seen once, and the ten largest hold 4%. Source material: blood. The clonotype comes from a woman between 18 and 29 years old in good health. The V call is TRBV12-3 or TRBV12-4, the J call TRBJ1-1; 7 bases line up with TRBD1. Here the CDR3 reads CASSSDRVNTEAFF. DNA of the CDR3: TGTGCCAGCAGCTCCGACAGGGTGAACACTGAAGCTTTCTTT.